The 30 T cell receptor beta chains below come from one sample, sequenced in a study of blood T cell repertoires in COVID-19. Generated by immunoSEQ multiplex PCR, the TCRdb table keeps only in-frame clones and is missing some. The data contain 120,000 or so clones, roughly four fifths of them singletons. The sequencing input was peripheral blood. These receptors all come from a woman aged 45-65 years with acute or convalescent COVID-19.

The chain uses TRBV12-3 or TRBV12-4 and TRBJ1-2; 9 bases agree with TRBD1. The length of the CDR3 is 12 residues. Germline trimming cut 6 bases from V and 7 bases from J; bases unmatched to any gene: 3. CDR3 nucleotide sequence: TGTGCCAGCAGACCGACAGGGGGTGGCTACACCTTC. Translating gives CASRPTGGGYTF.

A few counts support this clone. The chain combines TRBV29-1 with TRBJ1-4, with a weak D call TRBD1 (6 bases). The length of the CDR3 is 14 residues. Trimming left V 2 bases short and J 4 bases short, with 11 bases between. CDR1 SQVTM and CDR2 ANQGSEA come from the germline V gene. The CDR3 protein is CSVELYRDNEKLFF. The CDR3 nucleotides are TGCAGCGTTGAATTGTACAGGGATAATGAAAAACTGTTTTTT.

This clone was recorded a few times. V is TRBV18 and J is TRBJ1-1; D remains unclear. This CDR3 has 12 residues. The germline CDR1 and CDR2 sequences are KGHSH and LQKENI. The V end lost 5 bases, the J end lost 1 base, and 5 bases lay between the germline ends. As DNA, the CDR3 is TGTGCCAGCTCAGAGGGGAACACTGAAGCTTTCTTT. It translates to CASSEGNTEAFF.

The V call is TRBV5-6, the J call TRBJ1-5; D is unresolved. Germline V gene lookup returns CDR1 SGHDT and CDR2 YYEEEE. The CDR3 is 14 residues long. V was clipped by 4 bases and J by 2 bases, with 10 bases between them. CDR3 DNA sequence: TGTGCCAGCAGCCGACTGGGTGGCAATCAGCCCCAGCATTTT. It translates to CASSRLGGNQPQHF.

CDR3 in amino acids: CASSIVSGGQNEQFF. The CDR3 nucleotides read TGTGCCAGTAGTATAGTTAGCGGGGGGCAAAATGAGCAGTTCTTC. The chain links TRBV19 to TRBJ2-1; 10 bases map to TRBD2. CDR1 LNHDA and CDR2 SQIVND come from the germline V gene (reference sequence). This CDR3 has 15 residues. The trim removed 1 base at V and 7 bases at J, leaving 4 bases unmatched.

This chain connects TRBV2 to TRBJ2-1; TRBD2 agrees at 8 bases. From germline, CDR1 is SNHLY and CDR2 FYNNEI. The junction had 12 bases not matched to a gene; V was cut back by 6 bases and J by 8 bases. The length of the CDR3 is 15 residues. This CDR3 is CASSDPGLEAHEQFF. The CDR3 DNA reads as TGTGCCAGCAGCGACCCGGGACTAGAAGCCCATGAGCAGTTCTTC.

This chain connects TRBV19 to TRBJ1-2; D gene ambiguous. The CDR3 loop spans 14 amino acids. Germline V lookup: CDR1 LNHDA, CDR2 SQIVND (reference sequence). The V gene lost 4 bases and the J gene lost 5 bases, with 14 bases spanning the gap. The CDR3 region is CASSTKNRLYGYTF. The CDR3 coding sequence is TGTGCCAGTAGTACGAAAAATAGACTGTATGGCTACACCTTC.

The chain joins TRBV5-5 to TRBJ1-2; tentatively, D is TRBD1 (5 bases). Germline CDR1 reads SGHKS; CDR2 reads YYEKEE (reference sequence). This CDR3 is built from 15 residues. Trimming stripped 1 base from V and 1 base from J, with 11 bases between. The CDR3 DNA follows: TGTGCCAGCAGCTTGTCGACAGCCTTTAACTATGGCTACACCTTC. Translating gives CASSLSTAFNYGYTF.

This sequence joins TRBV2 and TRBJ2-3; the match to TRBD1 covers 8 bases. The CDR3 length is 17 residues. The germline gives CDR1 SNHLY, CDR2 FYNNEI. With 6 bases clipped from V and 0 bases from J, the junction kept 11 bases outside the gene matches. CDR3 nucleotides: TGTGCCAGCAGAGGGTGGACAGGGCCATCTAGCACAGATACGCAGTATTTT. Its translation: CASRGWTGPSSTDTQYF.

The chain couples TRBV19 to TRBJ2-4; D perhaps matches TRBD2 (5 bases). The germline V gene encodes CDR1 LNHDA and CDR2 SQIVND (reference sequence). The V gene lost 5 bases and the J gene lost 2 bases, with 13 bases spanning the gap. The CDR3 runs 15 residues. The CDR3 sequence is CASSSPERSKNIQYF. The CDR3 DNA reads TGTGCCAGTAGTTCTCCAGAGCGGTCCAAAAACATTCAGTACTTC.

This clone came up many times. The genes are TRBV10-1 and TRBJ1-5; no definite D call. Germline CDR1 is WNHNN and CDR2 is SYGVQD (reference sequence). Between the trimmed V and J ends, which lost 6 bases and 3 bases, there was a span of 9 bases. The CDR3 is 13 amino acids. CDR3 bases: TGCGCCAGCAGCCAGGAATTCAATCAGCCCCAGCATTTT. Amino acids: CASSQEFNQPQHF.

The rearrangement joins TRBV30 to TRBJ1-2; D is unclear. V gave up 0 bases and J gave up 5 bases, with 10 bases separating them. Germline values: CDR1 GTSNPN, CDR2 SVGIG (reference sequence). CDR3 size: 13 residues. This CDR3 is CAWSVGRTYGYTF. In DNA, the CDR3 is TGTGCCTGGAGTGTGGGCAGAACGTATGGCTACACCTTC.

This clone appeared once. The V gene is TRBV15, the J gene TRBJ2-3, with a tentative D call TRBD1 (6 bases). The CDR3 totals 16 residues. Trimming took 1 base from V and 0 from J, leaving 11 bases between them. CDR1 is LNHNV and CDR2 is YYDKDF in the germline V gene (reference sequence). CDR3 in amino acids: CATSRGRTVSTDTQYF. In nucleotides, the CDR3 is TGTGCCACCAGCAGAGGTAGGACAGTCAGCACAGATACGCAGTATTTT. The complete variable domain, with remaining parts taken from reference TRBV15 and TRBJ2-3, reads DAMVIQNPRYQVTQFGKPVTLSCSQTLNHNVMYWYQQKSSQAPKLLFHYYDKDFNNEADTPDNFQSRRPNTSFCFLDIRSPGLGDTAMYLCATSRGRTVSTDTQYFGPGTRLTVL.

The CDR3 DNA reads as TGTGCCAGCAGCCAAGACCCCGGGGGCAATCAGCCCCAGCATTTT. It translates to CASSQDPGGNQPQHF. J is TRBJ1-5 and V is TRBV3-1 (or the pseudogene TRBV3-2), with unresolved D. The CDR3 is 15 amino acids. V dropped 0 bases and J dropped 2 bases, with 8 bases sitting between them. The germline CDR1 and CDR2 sequences are LGHDT and YNNKEL (reference sequence).

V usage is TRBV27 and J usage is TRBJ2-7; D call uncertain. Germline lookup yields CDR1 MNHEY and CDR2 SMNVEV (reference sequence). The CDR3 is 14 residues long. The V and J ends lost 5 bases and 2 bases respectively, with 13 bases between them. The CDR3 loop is CASSPLPPPYEQYF. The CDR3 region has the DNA TGTGCCAGCAGTCCCCTTCCCCCCCCCTACGAGCAGTACTTC.

The CDR3 sequence is CSVKNRDRVEGYTF. DNA for the CDR3: TGCAGCGTCAAAAACCGGGACAGGGTGGAGGGCTACACCTTC. V and J are TRBV29-1 and TRBJ1-2; 9 bases align to TRBD1. V lost 6 bases, J lost 8 bases, and 13 bases stayed unmatched. CDR1 and CDR2 from the germline V gene are SQVTM and ANQGSEA. CDR3 length: 14 amino acids.

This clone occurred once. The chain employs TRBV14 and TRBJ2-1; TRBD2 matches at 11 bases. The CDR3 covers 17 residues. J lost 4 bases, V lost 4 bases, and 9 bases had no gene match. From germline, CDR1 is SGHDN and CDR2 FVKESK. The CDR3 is CASSLKPTSGVYNEQFF. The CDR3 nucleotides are TGTGCCAGCAGCCTCAAACCGACTAGCGGGGTTTACAATGAGCAGTTCTTC.

The CDR3 loop is CASSHGQLYSYEQYF. CDR3 bases: TGTGCCAGCAGCCATGGACAGCTATACTCCTACGAGCAGTACTTC. V is TRBV7-3 and J is TRBJ2-7; possible D gene TRBD1, 6 bases. This CDR3 is built from 15 residues. The germline CDR1 and CDR2 sequences are SGHTA and FQGTGA. V lost 5 bases to trimming and J lost 0 bases, with 14 bases between them.

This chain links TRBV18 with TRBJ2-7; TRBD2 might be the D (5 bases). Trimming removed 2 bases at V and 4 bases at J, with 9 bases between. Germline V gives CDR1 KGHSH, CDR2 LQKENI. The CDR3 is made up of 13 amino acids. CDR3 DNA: TGTGCCAGCTCACCAATTCCGGGGTACGAGCAGTACTTC. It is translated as CASSPIPGYEQYF.

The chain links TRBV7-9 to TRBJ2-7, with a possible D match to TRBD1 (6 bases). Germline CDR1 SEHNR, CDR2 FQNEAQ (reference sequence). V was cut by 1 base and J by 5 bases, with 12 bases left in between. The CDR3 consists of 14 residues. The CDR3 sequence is CASSLGSGVHEQYF. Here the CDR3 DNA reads TGTGCCAGCAGCTTAGGATCAGGGGTGCACGAGCAGTACTTC.

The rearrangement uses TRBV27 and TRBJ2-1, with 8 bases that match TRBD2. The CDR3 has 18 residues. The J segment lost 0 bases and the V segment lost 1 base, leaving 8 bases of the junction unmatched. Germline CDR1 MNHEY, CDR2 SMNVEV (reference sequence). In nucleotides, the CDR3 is TGTGCCAGCAGTTTATTTCTAGCGGGTAAAAGCTCCTACAATGAGCAGTTCTTC. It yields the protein CASSLFLAGKSSYNEQFF.

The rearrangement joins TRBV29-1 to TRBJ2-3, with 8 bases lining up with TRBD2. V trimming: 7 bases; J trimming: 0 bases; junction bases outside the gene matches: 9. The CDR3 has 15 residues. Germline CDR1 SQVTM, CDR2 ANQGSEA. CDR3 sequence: CSATGLAASTDTQYF. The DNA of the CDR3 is TGCAGCGCCACCGGACTAGCTGCTAGCACAGATACGCAGTATTTT.

CDR3 DNA: TGTGCCTGGAGTGCAGGGCCCACAGGGGTAATATCCTACGAGCAGTACTTC. Amino acid sequence: CAWSAGPTGVISYEQYF. The chain joins TRBV30 to TRBJ2-7, with 7 bases that match TRBD1. CDR1 GTSNPN and CDR2 SVGIG come from the germline V gene (reference sequence). The J segment lost 1 base and the V segment lost 1 base, leaving 13 bases of the junction unmatched. The CDR3 sequence is 17 residues long.

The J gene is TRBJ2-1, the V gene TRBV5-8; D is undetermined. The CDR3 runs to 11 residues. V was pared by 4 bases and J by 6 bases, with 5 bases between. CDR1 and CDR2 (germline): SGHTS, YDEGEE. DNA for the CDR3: TGTGCCAGCAGCGTTCTCAATGAGCAGTTCTTC. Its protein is CASSVLNEQFF.

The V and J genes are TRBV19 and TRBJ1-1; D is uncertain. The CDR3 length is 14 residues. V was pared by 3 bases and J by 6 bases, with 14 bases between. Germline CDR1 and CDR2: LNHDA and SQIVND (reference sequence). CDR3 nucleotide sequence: TGTGCCAGTAGTATCGGGAGGAACCGCGCTGAAGCTTTCTTT. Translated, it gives CASSIGRNRAEAFF.

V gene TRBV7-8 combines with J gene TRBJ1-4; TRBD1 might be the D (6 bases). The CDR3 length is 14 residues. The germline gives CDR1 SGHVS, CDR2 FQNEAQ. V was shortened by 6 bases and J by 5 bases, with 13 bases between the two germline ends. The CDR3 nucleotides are TGTGCCAGCAGTCTGGGGGCAGGGAATGAAAAACTGTTTTTT. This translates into CASSLGAGNEKLFF.

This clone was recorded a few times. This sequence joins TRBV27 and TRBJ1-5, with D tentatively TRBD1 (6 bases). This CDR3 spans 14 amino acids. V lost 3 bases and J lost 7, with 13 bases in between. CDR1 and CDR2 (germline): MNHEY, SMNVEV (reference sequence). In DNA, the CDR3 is TGTGCCAGCAGTTTTTCAGGGGATTGGCAGCCCCAGCATTTT. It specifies CASSFSGDWQPQHF.

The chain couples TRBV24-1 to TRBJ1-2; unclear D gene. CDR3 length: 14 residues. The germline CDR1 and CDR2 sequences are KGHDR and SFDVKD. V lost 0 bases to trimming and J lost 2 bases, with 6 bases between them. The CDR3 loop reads CATSDLNRNYGYTF. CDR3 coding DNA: TGTGCCACCAGTGATTTGAACAGAAACTATGGCTACACCTTC.

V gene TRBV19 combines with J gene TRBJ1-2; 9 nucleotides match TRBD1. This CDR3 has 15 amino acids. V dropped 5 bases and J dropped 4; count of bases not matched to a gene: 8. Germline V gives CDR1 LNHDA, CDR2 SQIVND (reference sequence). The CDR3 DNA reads TGTGCCAGTAGTCGGGACAGGGTAGGACCCTATGGCTACACCTTC. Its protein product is CASSRDRVGPYGYTF.

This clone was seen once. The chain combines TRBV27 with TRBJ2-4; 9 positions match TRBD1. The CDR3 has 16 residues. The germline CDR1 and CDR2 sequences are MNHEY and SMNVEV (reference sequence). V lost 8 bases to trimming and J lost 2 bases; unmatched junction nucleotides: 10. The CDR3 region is CASGPATGGPKNIQYF. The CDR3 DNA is TGTGCCAGCGGGCCAGCGACAGGGGGACCCAAAAACATTCAGTACTTC.